This T cell receptor (beta chain) was captured by sequencing in a study of blood T cell repertoires in COVID-19. In the study overall: In each case, the material was cDNA or gDNA derived from T cells, B-cell-depleted T cells, or PBMCs.

Study members were between roughly 18 and 100 years old and lived in over 20 US regions. Clinical history as reported by participants underpinned cohort assignment. V trimming: 3 bases; J trimming: 4 bases; junction bases outside the gene matches: 6. CDR1 and CDR2 (germline): WSHSY, SAAADI. The CDR3 length is 14 residues. Generated by immunoSEQ multiplex PCR, the TCRdb table keeps only in-frame clones and is missing some. The data show hundreds of thousands of clones, 90% seen once. The sample consisted of PBMCs or T cells enriched from blood (not recorded which). The receptor's source is a woman aged 18-35 years with acute COVID-19. The V gene is TRBV10-2, the J gene TRBJ2-7, with 7 positions matching TRBD2. CDR3 coding DNA: TGCGCCAGCAGTGACCTTGGGGGAGGGTACGAGCAGTACTTC. Encoded protein: CASSDLGGGYEQYF.